This T cell receptor (beta chain) stems from a study of cytomegalovirus exposure and HLA in healthy donors. V lost 4 bases to trimming and J lost 3 bases; unmatched junction nucleotides: 6. Germline CDR1 is LNHDA and CDR2 is SQIVND (reference sequence). CDR3 size: 15 residues. A multiplex PCR was run with 60 Vbeta primers and 13 Jbeta primers. Assay: immunoSEQ multiplex PCR; the TCRdb copy retains only in-frame clones and omits some. The sample includes 100,000 to 120,000 clones, 75% to 85% of them seen just once. The origin of this receptor is a man aged 18 to 30 in good health and CMV-seronegative. The chain combines TRBV19 with TRBJ1-1; TRBD1 matches 9 bases. The sequenced material came from PBMCs. The chain's CDR3 is CASSTQQGAYTEAFF. As DNA, the CDR3 is TGTGCCAGTAGTACCCAACAGGGGGCTTACACTGAAGCTTTCTTT.